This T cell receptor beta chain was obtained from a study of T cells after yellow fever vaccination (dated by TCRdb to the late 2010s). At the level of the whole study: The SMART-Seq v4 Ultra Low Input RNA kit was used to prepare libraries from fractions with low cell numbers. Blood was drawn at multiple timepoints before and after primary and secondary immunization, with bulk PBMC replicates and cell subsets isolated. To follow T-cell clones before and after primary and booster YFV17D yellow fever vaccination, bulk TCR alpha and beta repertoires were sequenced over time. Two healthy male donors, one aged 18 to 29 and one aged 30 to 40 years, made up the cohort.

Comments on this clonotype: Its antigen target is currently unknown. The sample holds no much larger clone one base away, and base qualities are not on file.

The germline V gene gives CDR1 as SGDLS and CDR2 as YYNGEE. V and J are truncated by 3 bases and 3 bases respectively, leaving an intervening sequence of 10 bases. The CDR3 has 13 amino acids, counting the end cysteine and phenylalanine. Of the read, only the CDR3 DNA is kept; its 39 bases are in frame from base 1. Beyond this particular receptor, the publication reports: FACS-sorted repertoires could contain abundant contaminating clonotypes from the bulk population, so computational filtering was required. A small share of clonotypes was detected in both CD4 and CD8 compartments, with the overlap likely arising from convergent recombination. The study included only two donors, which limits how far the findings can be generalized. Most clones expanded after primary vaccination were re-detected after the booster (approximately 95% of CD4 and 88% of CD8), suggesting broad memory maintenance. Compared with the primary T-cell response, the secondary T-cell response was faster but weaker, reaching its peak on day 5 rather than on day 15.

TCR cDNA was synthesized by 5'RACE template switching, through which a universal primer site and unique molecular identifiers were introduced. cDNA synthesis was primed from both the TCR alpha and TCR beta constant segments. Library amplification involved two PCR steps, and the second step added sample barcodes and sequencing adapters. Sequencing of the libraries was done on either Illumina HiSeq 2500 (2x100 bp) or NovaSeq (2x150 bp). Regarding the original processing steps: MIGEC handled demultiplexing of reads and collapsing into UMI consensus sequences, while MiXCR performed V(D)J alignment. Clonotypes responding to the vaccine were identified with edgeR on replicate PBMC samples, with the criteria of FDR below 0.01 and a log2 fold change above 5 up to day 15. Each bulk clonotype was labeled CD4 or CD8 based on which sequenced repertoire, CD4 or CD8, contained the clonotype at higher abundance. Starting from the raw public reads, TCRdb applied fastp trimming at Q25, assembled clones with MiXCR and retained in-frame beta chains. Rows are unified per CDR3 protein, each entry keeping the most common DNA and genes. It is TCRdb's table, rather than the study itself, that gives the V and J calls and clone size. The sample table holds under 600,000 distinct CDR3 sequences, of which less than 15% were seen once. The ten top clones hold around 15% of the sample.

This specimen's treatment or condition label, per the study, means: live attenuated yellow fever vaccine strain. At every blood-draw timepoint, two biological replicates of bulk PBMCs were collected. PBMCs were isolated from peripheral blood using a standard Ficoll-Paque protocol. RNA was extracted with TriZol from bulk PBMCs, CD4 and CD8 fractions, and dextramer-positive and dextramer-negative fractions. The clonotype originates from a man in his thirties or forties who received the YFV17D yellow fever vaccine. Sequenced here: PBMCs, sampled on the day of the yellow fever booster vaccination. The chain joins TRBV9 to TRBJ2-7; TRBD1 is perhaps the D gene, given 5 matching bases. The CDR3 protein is CASSAQGDYEQYF. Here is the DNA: TGTGCCAGCAGCGCGCAGGGTGACTACGAGCAGTACTTC.